A selection of T cell receptor beta chains follows, all from one sample in a study of T cell changes during pregnancy in multiple sclerosis. The repertoire was sequenced with immunoSEQ multiplex PCR; TCRdb's copy has only in-frame clones and lacks some. Of 50,000 or so clones listed, around 94% are singletons. The material was CD4+ T cells from peripheral blood mononuclear cells, obtained in the third trimester of pregnancy. These receptors were taken from a female donor with multiple sclerosis, enrolled in a pregnancy study. Each CDR3 is given with its conserved first and last residue. D genes are given only for firm matches. Clone size appears in some rows only: once, few, many, or a class for an expanded clone.

CDR3	DNA	D	V	J	size
CASSKEPLRTFRGGVNTEAFF	TGTGCCAGCAGCAAAGAGCCTCTAAGGACCTTCAGGGGCGGAGTGAACACTGAAGCTTTCTTT	NA	TRBV21-1	TRBJ1-1	NA
CASSLAGGITDTQYF	TGTGCCAGTAGCCTAGCGGGGGGCATCACAGATACGCAGTATTTT	TRBD2	TRBV19	TRBJ2-3	NA
CASRETGTYEQYF	TGTGCCAGCAGGGAGACAGGGACCTACGAGCAGTACTTC	TRBD1	TRBV6-5	TRBJ2-7	NA
CASSSGLAGVSEQFF	TGTGCCAGCAGCTCCGGACTAGCGGGAGTCAGTGAGCAGTTCTTC	TRBD2	TRBV7-3	TRBJ2-1	NA
CASSSPQGARAPYEQYF	TGTGCCAGCAGCTCACCCCAGGGGGCCCGAGCCCCCTACGAGCAGTACTTC	TRBD1	TRBV11-1	TRBJ2-7	NA
CASSPERDNYGYTF	TGTGCCAGCAGCCCCGAGCGGGATAACTATGGCTACACCTTC	NA	TRBV2	TRBJ1-2	NA
CASSERLLSTDTQYF	TGTGCCAGCAGTGAACGACTACTAAGCACAGATACGCAGTATTTT	NA	TRBV6-1	TRBJ2-3	NA
CASSLGQGFVNEQFF	TGTGCCAGCAGCTTGGGACAGGGTTTTGTAAATGAGCAGTTCTTC	TRBD1	TRBV5-5	TRBJ2-1	NA
CASSPGQGSQQFF	TGTGCCAGCAGTCCGGGACAGGGGAGTCAGCAGTTCTTC	TRBD1	TRBV7-8	TRBJ2-1	NA
CASSPPTGVYEQYF	TGTGCCAGCTCACCACCGACAGGGGTTTACGAGCAGTACTTC	TRBD1	TRBV18	TRBJ2-7	NA
CASSQAGVRNTEAFF	TGCGCCAGCAGCCAAGCGGGTGTCCGGAACACTGAAGCTTTCTTT	NA	TRBV4-1	TRBJ1-1	NA
CASSPGQGAYEQYF	TGTGCCAGCTCACCCGGACAGGGGGCCTACGAGCAGTACTTC	TRBD1	TRBV18	TRBJ2-7	NA
CASSPTSGGGIETQYF	TGTGCCAGCAGCCCCACCTCCGGGGGTGGGATAGAGACCCAGTACTTC	NA	TRBV7-8	TRBJ2-5	NA
CASYREGKEQETQYF	TGTGCCAGCTACCGGGAGGGGAAAGAACAAGAGACCCAGTACTTC	NA	TRBV12-1	TRBJ2-5	NA
CARGTGGETQYF	TGCGCCAGGGGAACAGGGGGCGAGACCCAGTACTTC	TRBD1	TRBV10-1	TRBJ2-5	NA
CASRGQSSNQPQHF	TGTGCCAGCAGGGGACAGTCAAGCAATCAGCCCCAGCATTTT	TRBD1	TRBV2	TRBJ1-5	NA
CASEFGVNTEAFF	TGTGCCAGCGAGTTCGGAGTGAACACTGAAGCTTTCTTT	NA	TRBV28	TRBJ1-1	once
CAWSHDVESFGYTF	TGTGCCTGGAGTCACGACGTGGAGAGTTTTGGCTACACCTTC	NA	TRBV30	TRBJ1-2	NA
CASSGQAVAYEQYF	TGTGCCAGCAGCGGACAGGCCGTCGCCTACGAGCAGTACTTC	TRBD1	TRBV6-1	TRBJ2-7	NA
CASSPTGQNSPLHF	TGTGCCAGCTCACCTACCGGTCAAAATTCACCCCTCCACTTT	NA	TRBV18	TRBJ1-6	few
CSVEDRTRNTIYF	TGCAGCGTTGAGGACAGGACGAGAAACACCATATATTTT	TRBD1	TRBV29-1	TRBJ1-3	NA
CASSRDSQGEQYF	TGTGCCAGCTCGCGGGACAGCCAAGGCGAGCAGTACTTC	NA	TRBV18	TRBJ2-7	once
CASSVGAGGRIYEQYF	TGTGCCAGCAGCGTAGGGGCGGGGGGGCGTATCTACGAGCAGTACTTC	TRBD2	TRBV9	TRBJ2-7	NA
CASSLTGLGYTF	TGTGCCAGCAGCTTGACAGGGTTAGGCTACACCTTC	NA	TRBV5-4	TRBJ1-2	NA
CASSYYTTGANVLTF	TGTGCCAGCAGTTACTATACAACTGGGGCCAACGTCCTGACTTTC	NA	TRBV6-6	TRBJ2-6	NA
CASSVGGQGTDTQYF	TGTGCCAGCAGCGTAGGTGGGCAGGGGACAGATACGCAGTATTTT	NA	TRBV9	TRBJ2-3	once
CASSPRGGRTYEQYF	TGCGCCAGCAGCCCCAGGGGCGGGAGGACCTACGAGCAGTACTTC	TRBD2	TRBV4-1	TRBJ2-7	once
CASSPTGLDEYGYTF	TGTGCCAGCTCACCGACAGGGTTGGATGAATATGGCTACACCTTC	TRBD1	TRBV18	TRBJ1-2	NA
CASSRRGTSGGEGQFF	TGTGCCAGCAGCCGGCGTGGGACTAGCGGGGGGGAGGGGCAGTTCTTC	TRBD2	TRBV7-2	TRBJ2-1	NA
CASSLWVTVSSGNTIYF	TGTGCCAGCAGCTTGTGGGTGACAGTCAGCTCTGGAAACACCATATATTTT	NA	TRBV5-6	TRBJ1-3	NA
CASSQDREGFWNEQFF	TGCGCCAGCAGCCAAGATCGGGAGGGATTCTGGAATGAGCAGTTCTTC	TRBD2	TRBV4-1	TRBJ2-1	NA
CATSDRTGNTEAFF	TGTGCCACCAGCGATAGAACAGGGAACACTGAAGCTTTCTTT	NA	TRBV15	TRBJ1-1	NA